This record looks at one T cell receptor (beta chain) sequence and its context. The target antigen is unknown. TCRdb re-called the reads with MiXCR, one entry per CDR3 protein. The sample consists of around 770,000 distinct CDR3 sequences, about 27% of them appearing once. The entry originates in a study of T cell repertoires in cytomegalovirus infection. Study-level information: Peptides in the study included HLA-C-restricted and HLA-B-restricted CMV epitopes. Public TCR beta signature analysis indicated the presence of both CMV infection and matching HLA type.

Overall study findings and caveats: Ex vivo, HLA-C-restricted CMV-specific TCR beta clonotypes prevailed over the rest of the response.

V lost 4 bases, J lost 4 bases, and 12 bases lay in between. Germline CDR1 is LGHDT and CDR2 is YNNKEL (reference sequence). The CDR3 consists of 14 residues. The sequence was collected from a human donor in good health (CMV status not recorded). Some clones in this sample may be carry-over from other donors' samples. The sample was cultured CD8+ T cells from PBMCs, taken from culture after CMV antigen stimulation. The V and J genes are TRBV3-1 and TRBJ2-3; no firm D call. The CDR3 protein is CASSLLSTPDTQYF. The CDR3 DNA follows: TGTGCCAGCAGCCTCTTGAGCACCCCAGATACGCAGTATTTT.